This T cell receptor (beta chain) was observed in a study of shared clonotypes between healthy human individuals. As processed by the authors: ImmunoSEQ output lacked quality scores and full-length reads, limiting matched filtering. Assay: immunoSEQ multiplex PCR; the TCRdb copy retains only in-frame clones and omits some. V and J calls and clone size are as listed in that table; D and trimming were resolved from the DNA. In the table there are some 1,900,000 clones, around 96% of which are singletons. A note on this clone: What it recognizes is unknown.

V lost 4 bases and J 7 bases, leaving 14 bases between the germline ends. The CDR3 has 13 residues. Germline V gives CDR1 MNHEY, CDR2 SVGAGI. Naive CD8 populations comprised CD45RO-negative cells positively selected for CCR7, excluding terminally differentiated effector memory CD45RA+ cells. The study's findings and limits: It was the non-shared clonotypes that had lower generation probabilities than clonotypes shared by all four donors. Sorted-subset samples were not fully sequenced, rarefaction indicated. Larger estimated richness was generally recorded for naive subsets relative to memory subsets.

The sequenced sample was naive CD8+ T cells sorted from blood. The receptor's source is a man between 18 and 29 years old in good health. This chain links TRBV6-5 with TRBJ2-7, with D possibly matching TRBD2 (5 bases). The CDR3 DNA is TGTGCCAGCAGTTCGTATAATTCGGGGGAGCAGTACTTC. This encodes CASSSYNSGEQYF.